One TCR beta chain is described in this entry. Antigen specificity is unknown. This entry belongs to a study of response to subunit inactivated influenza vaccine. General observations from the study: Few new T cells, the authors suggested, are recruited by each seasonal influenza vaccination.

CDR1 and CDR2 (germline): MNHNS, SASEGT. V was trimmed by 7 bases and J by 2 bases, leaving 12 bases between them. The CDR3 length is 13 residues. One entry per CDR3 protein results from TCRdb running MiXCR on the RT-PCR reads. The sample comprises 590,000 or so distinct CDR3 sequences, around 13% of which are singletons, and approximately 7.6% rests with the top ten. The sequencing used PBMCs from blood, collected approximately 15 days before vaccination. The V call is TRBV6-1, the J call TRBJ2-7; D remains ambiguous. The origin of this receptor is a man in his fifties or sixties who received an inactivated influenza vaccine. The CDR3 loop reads CASTPGHPYEQYF. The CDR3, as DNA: TGTGCCAGCACCCCCGGTCACCCCTACGAGCAGTACTTC.